These T cell receptor beta chains were read from a single sample in a study of T cells in Graves' hyperthyroidism and ophthalmopathy. Each CDR3 protein is one row after TCRdb ran MiXCR on the multiplex PCR reads. The table records around 690,000 distinct CDR3 sequences, roughly 17% of them present only once. Sequencing input: blood. Receptors originate from a middle-aged man with Graves' hyperthyroidism. Both conserved end residues are part of each CDR3. D genes are given only for firm matches. Not all rows give a size; the values are once, few, many and, for expanded clones, a class.

D gene	clone size	V gene	J gene	CDR3 DNA	CDR3 protein
TRBD2	many	TRBV2	TRBJ2-7	TGTGCCAGCACTCCGACTAGCGGGAGCTCCTACGAGCAGTACTTC	CASTPTSGSSYEQYF
NA	NA	TRBV10-3	TRBJ1-2	TGTGCCATCAGTGAGTCGAAAGGGGACCCAAACTCTAACTATTGCTACACCTTC	CAISESKGDPNSNYCYTF
NA	many	TRBV7-9	TRBJ1-1	TGCGCCAGCAGCTTGGGGCTGGACACTGAAGCTTTCTTT	CASSLGLDTEAFF
TRBD2	NA	TRBV7-9	TRBJ2-1	TGTGCCAGCAGCCCCGTCGTGGGAGGGGCAGGTGAGCAGTTCTTC	CASSPVVGGAGEQFF
NA	NA	TRBV10-2	TRBJ1-1	TGCGCCAGCAGTGATCAGGGCTACACTGAAGCTTTCTTT	CASSDQGYTEAFF
TRBD1	NA	TRBV7-9	TRBJ1-2	TGTGCCAGCACCACGACAGGGTACAACTATGGCTACACCTTC	CASTTTGYNYGYTF
TRBD1	many	TRBV28	TRBJ1-1	TGTGCCAGCAGTTCGAAACAGGGGGCTTTGACTGAAGCTTTCTTT	CASSSKQGALTEAFF
TRBD1	few	TRBV30	TRBJ1-1	TGTGCCTGGAGTGATTCCAGGGGGCGGAACACTGAAGCTTTCTTT	CAWSDSRGRNTEAFF
NA	few	TRBV29-1	TRBJ1-1	TGCAGCGTTGATGACGGGTCCACTGAAGCTTTCTTT	CSVDDGSTEAFF
NA	NA	TRBV9	TRBJ1-5	TGTGCCAGCGGGGGAGGGTTGGATCAGCCCCAGCATTTT	CASGGGLDQPQHF
TRBD1	few	TRBV19	TRBJ1-3	TGTGCCAGTAGTCCGGGGACAGGGATACTCTCTGGAAACACCATATATTTT	CASSPGTGILSGNTIYF
NA	once	TRBV18	TRBJ1-1	TGTGCCAGCTCACCACCGTTACTGGGGACAAACACTGAAGCTTTCTTT	CASSPPLLGTNTEAFF
NA	NA	TRBV28	TRBJ2-2	TGTGCCAGCAGTTCGATATTTACGAACACCGGGGAGCTGTTTTTT	CASSSIFTNTGELFF
TRBD2	many	TRBV28	TRBJ2-5	TGTGCCAGCAGTCGCAACTCCGGGACTAGCGGGAGTCCTCGGGAGACCCAGTACTTC	CASSRNSGTSGSPRETQYF
NA	many	TRBV12-3/TRBV12-4	TRBJ2-5	TGTGCCAGCAGTTTAGCGGGACACCGTGGTGAGACCCAGTACTTC	CASSLAGHRGETQYF
TRBD1	many	TRBV19	TRBJ2-2	TGTGCCAGTAGTATCGGACAGGGAGCAACCGGGGAGCTGTTTTTT	CASSIGQGATGELFF
TRBD2	NA	TRBV5-1	TRBJ2-3	TGCGCCAGCAGCTCCACTAGCGGGCACACAGATACGCAGTATTTT	CASSSTSGHTDTQYF
NA	many	TRBV12-3/TRBV12-4	TRBJ2-7	TGTGCCAGCAGTTTCGGGGGCCACGAGCAGTACTTC	CASSFGGHEQYF
TRBD2	NA	TRBV20-1	TRBJ2-7	TGCAGGATAACCGGGACTAGCCCAGTCTACGAGCAGTACTTC	CRITGTSPVYEQYF
TRBD1	NA	TRBV24-1	TRBJ2-1	TGTGCCACCAGTGACCCCGCGAGCCAACAGGGGGCCCCGTTCTTC	CATSDPASQQGAPFF
TRBD1	many	TRBV19	TRBJ1-1	TGTGCCAGTAGTAGAGCCGACAGGGGGCTTGTTATGAACACTGAAGCTTTCTTT	CASSRADRGLVMNTEAFF
NA	few	TRBV28	TRBJ2-2	TGTGCCAGCAGTTTGATGGCGGCGGACACCGGGGAGCTGTTTTTT	CASSLMAADTGELFF
NA	few	TRBV7-2	TRBJ2-7	TGTGCCAGCAGCTTAGGAAGTTCAAACACCTACGAGCAGTACTTC	CASSLGSSNTYEQYF
NA	NA	TRBV20-1	TRBJ1-1	TGCAGTGCTAGAGATATGGGAAGGACTGAAGCTTTCTTT	CSARDMGRTEAFF
TRBD1	many	TRBV30	TRBJ2-7	TGTGCCTGGGACCAAGACAGGGACGAGCAGTACTTC	CAWDQDRDEQYF
NA	many	TRBV2	TRBJ1-1	TGTGCCAGCAGGGGAAGACAAAAGAACACTGAAGCTTTCTTT	CASRGRQKNTEAFF
TRBD1	many	TRBV20-1	TRBJ2-4	TGCAGTGCCCCAAGGACAGGGGTATGGGACATTCAGTACTTC	CSAPRTGVWDIQYF
NA	NA	TRBV28	TRBJ1-4	TGTGCCAGCAGGGAATCTAATGAAAAACTGTTTTTT	CASRESNEKLFF
NA	few	TRBV20-1	TRBJ2-1	TGCAGTGCTAGAGATCCCAACGGGAGAAACAATAATGAGCAGTTCTTC	CSARDPNGRNNNEQFF
TRBD1	many	TRBV2	TRBJ1-2	TGTGCCAGCAGCGGGGGACAGAGCTATGGCTACACCTTC	CASSGGQSYGYTF
TRBD2	few	TRBV7-2	TRBJ2-3	TGTGCCAGCAGCTTAGGGTTGCTAGCGGCAAGAGATACGCAGTATTTT	CASSLGLLAARDTQYF
NA	NA	TRBV5-1	TRBJ1-2	TGCGCCAGCAGCTTGGCTACAGAGTCCTATGGCTACACCTTC	CASSLATESYGYTF
NA	NA	TRBV6-5	TRBJ2-7	TGTGCCAGCAGTTACAAAGAGACAGGACCCTACGAGCAGTACTTC	CASSYKETGPYEQYF
NA	many	TRBV7-9	TRBJ2-5	TGTGCCAGCAGCTTAGTGCTCAGGATCCCGGTGGAGACCCAGTACTTC	CASSLVLRIPVETQYF
TRBD2	NA	TRBV7-9	TRBJ2-3	TGTGCCAGCAGCCCTAACATCGGACTAGCGAGCACAGATACGCAGTATTTT	CASSPNIGLASTDTQYF
TRBD1	many	TRBV12-3/TRBV12-4	TRBJ1-1	TGTGCCAGCACCCCGGGACAGGGGAGAGCTGAAGCTTTCTTT	CASTPGQGRAEAFF
TRBD1	NA	TRBV13	TRBJ1-5	TGTGCCAGCAGCCTAGACAGGGGGGTCCGTCAGCCCCAGCATTTT	CASSLDRGVRQPQHF
TRBD1	many	TRBV11-2	TRBJ1-1	TGTGCCAGCAGCCCTACAGGGGGTTCTACTGAAGCTTTCTTT	CASSPTGGSTEAFF
NA	many	TRBV19	TRBJ2-2	TGTGCCAGTAGTATAGGGGCGGGCACCGGGGAGCTGTTTTTT	CASSIGAGTGELFF
NA	many	TRBV11-2	TRBJ2-5	TGTGCCAGCAGCCGCATTGTGGAGACCCAGTACTTC	CASSRIVETQYF
NA	few	TRBV29-1	TRBJ1-2	TGCAGCGTTGCGGGGGGCCATGGCTACACCTTC	CSVAGGHGYTF
NA	few	TRBV5-1	TRBJ1-3	TGCGCCAGCAGCCAATACCCCGAGCAGAGCTCTGGAAACACCATATATTTT	CASSQYPEQSSGNTIYF
TRBD2	NA	TRBV5-1	TRBJ2-7	TGCGCCAGCTCAGAAGCTAGCGGGAGGCACTCCTACGAGCAGTACTTC	CASSEASGRHSYEQYF
TRBD2	few	TRBV7-3	TRBJ2-5	TGTGCCAGCAGCTTCGGCGGGAGGGCGCGAGAGACCCAGTACTTC	CASSFGGRARETQYF
TRBD2	many	TRBV10-3	TRBJ2-5	TGTGCCATCAGTGAAGTTACGGGAGGCATTCCTGAGACCCAGTACTTC	CAISEVTGGIPETQYF
TRBD2	many	TRBV20-1	TRBJ2-3	TGCAGTGCTAAAGCGGGAGCGGGTGGAACAGATACGCAGTATTTT	CSAKAGAGGTDTQYF
NA	NA	TRBV6-1	TRBJ1-2	TGTGCCAGCCGGCAGGGTGGCTATGGCTACACCTTC	CASRQGGYGYTF
TRBD2	NA	TRBV27	TRBJ2-7	TGTGCCAGCAGTCGCGGGGGGCCTTCCTACGAGCAGTACTTC	CASSRGGPSYEQYF
NA	few	TRBV20-1	TRBJ2-3	TGCAGTGCTATAAGTAGGGGCTCTACGCAGTATTTT	CSAISRGSTQYF
NA	many	TRBV2	TRBJ1-1	TGTGCCAGCAGTGACCCCGGGAGCACTGAAGCTTTCTTT	CASSDPGSTEAFF
TRBD1	many	TRBV6-2/TRBV6-3	TRBJ1-2	TGTGCCAGCAGATGGGGGACAGCGAGCGATGGCTACACCTTC	CASRWGTASDGYTF
NA	NA	TRBV20-1	TRBJ2-6	TGCAGTGCTAGTAAGCAGGCGGCTGGGGCCAACGTCCTGACTTTC	CSASKQAAGANVLTF